A selection of T cell receptor beta chains follows, all from one sample in a study of T cell responses to AZD1222 COVID-19 vaccine. Assay: immunoSEQ multiplex PCR; the TCRdb copy retains only in-frame clones and omits some. The sample has roughly 140,000 clones, roughly nine tenths seen once. The starting material was peripheral blood, obtained on day 0 of AZD1222 vaccination. The receptor set was obtained from an adult in good health. The CDR3 runs from the conserved cysteine through the conserved F or W. D genes are given only for firm matches. Rows give clone size only sometimes, using once, few, many, or a class for an expanded clone.

CDR3aa: CASSPKTSGRANEQFF; CDR3nt: TGTGCCAGCAGCCCAAAGACTAGCGGGAGGGCCAATGAGCAGTTCTTC; j_gene: TRBJ2-1; v_gene: TRBV7-9; abundance: NA; d_gene: TRBD2
CDR3aa: CASSQDYGREAFF; CDR3nt: TGCGCCAGCAGCCAAGACTACGGCCGTGAAGCTTTCTTT; j_gene: TRBJ1-1; v_gene: TRBV4-1; abundance: once; d_gene: NA
CDR3aa: CASSYSRTADTQYF; CDR3nt: TGTGCCAGCAGTTACTCGAGAACGGCAGATACGCAGTATTTT; j_gene: TRBJ2-3; v_gene: TRBV6-5; abundance: NA; d_gene: NA
CDR3aa: CASSSLAHYEQYF; CDR3nt: TGTGCCAGCAGCTCCCTCGCCCATTACGAGCAGTACTTC; j_gene: TRBJ2-7; v_gene: TRBV7-8; abundance: NA; d_gene: NA
CDR3aa: CASSLDRGGTGELFF; CDR3nt: TGTGCCAGCAGTCTCGACAGGGGTGGGACCGGGGAGCTGTTTTTT; j_gene: TRBJ2-2; v_gene: TRBV7-6; abundance: NA; d_gene: TRBD1
CDR3aa: CSASRAGSEAFF; CDR3nt: TGCAGTGCTAGTAGGGCAGGGTCTGAAGCTTTCTTT; j_gene: TRBJ1-1; v_gene: TRBV20-1; abundance: NA; d_gene: NA
CDR3aa: CASSPRGRGLNYGYTF; CDR3nt: TGTGCCAGCTCACCACGAGGGAGGGGCCTCAACTATGGCTACACCTTC; j_gene: TRBJ1-2; v_gene: TRBV18; abundance: NA; d_gene: NA
CDR3aa: CASRYSGGVADTQYF; CDR3nt: TGTGCCAGCAGATATAGCGGGGGGGTCGCAGATACGCAGTATTTT; j_gene: TRBJ2-3; v_gene: TRBV2; abundance: NA; d_gene: TRBD2
CDR3aa: CASSAGTGPGETQYF; CDR3nt: TGTGCCAGCAGCGCGGGGACGGGCCCGGGGGAGACCCAGTACTTC; j_gene: TRBJ2-5; v_gene: TRBV2; abundance: NA; d_gene: NA
CDR3aa: CASSYGRLSNYGYTF; CDR3nt: TGTGCCAGCAGTTACGGAAGACTTTCTAACTATGGCTACACCTTC; j_gene: TRBJ1-2; v_gene: TRBV6-5; abundance: NA; d_gene: NA
CDR3aa: CASSPRGQGIDEQFF; CDR3nt: TGTGCCAGCAGCCCGAGGGGACAGGGTATCGATGAGCAGTTCTTC; j_gene: TRBJ2-1; v_gene: TRBV9; abundance: NA; d_gene: TRBD1
CDR3aa: CAWGRTEAFF; CDR3nt: TGTGCCTGGGGTAGGACTGAAGCTTTCTTT; j_gene: TRBJ1-1; v_gene: TRBV30; abundance: NA; d_gene: NA
CDR3aa: CAGAGTVAYEQYF; CDR3nt: TGTGCCGGCGCCGGGACAGTCGCCTACGAGCAGTACTTC; j_gene: TRBJ2-7; v_gene: TRBV2; abundance: NA; d_gene: TRBD1
CDR3aa: CASSMAGTGPYGYTF; CDR3nt: TGTGCCAGTAGTATGGCCGGGACAGGTCCCTATGGCTACACCTTC; j_gene: TRBJ1-2; v_gene: TRBV19; abundance: NA; d_gene: TRBD1
CDR3aa: CASRTSGEETQYF; CDR3nt: TGTGCCAGCCGGACTAGCGGGGAAGAGACCCAGTACTTC; j_gene: TRBJ2-5; v_gene: TRBV3-1/TRBV3-2; abundance: few; d_gene: TRBD2